This TCR beta chain emerged from a study of response to subunit inactivated influenza vaccine. Points from the study as a whole: Few additional T cells are recruited per seasonal influenza vaccination, authors suggested.

This clonotype occurred a few times. The antigen is undetermined. TCRdb fed the RT-PCR reads into MiXCR, producing one record per CDR3 protein. Seen here are around 320,000 distinct CDR3 sequences, 20% to 25% observed once, and the top ten hold around 10%. Germline lookup yields CDR1 SGHKS and CDR2 YYEKEE (reference sequence). This CDR3 contains 14 residues. V lost 0 bases and J 1 base, leaving 6 bases between the germline ends. This TCR was sampled from a man between 50 and 70 years old who received an inactivated influenza vaccine. The sequences come from PBMCs from blood, collected approximately 20 months after vaccination. The rearrangement links TRBV5-5 to TRBJ2-3; no reliable D call. CDR3 loop: CASSLVTGTDTQYF. In DNA form, the CDR3 reads TGTGCCAGCAGCTTGGTCACAGGCACAGATACGCAGTATTTT.